The entry below describes one T cell receptor beta chain. This clone was picked up many times. This clone's antigen is unknown. The read finishes 3 residues shy of the CDR3 end, and the germline J gene is used to complete it. Trimming takes 7 bases off V and 8 bases off J; junction bases not matched to a gene: 8. The CDR3 holds 14 amino acids from the cysteine to the phenylalanine. Part of the CDR3 DNA is given, 33 bases translated from base 1. Both CVID patients and healthy controls were predominantly of Caucasian heritage. From each donor, 5 to 8 ml of heparinized peripheral whole blood was collected. Genomic DNA from adults with common variable immune deficiency (CVID) and from healthy adult controls was the source for sequencing TCRbeta CDR3 repertoires. A total of approximately 22 healthy adult volunteers (about 12 female and about 10 male; age range about 20 to 75 years, mean age about 32) were included in the control group. Diluted blood was density-centrifuged over Hypaque 1077 or Ficoll-Paque to isolate peripheral blood mononuclear cells. Genomic DNA was obtained from unsorted mononuclear cells through either Qiagen column purification or a centrifugation-based method.

These data originate in a study of T cell clonality in common variable immunodeficiency (dated by TCRdb to the mid-2010s). Overall study results and their limits: CVID TCRbeta sequences were reported to have fewer deletions and N-nucleotide insertions and to lack highly modified clones with 13 or more V deletions. Compared with healthy controls, CVID subjects showed increased TCRbeta clonality (t-test p = 0.018), a feature most characteristic of about a third of subjects. Patient heterogeneity within the CVID cohort put limits on correlating repertoire features with clinical complications. According to the authors, figuring out what caused the increased clonality in CVID would require sequencing the repertoires of T cell subpopulations. Healthy controls shared more TCRbeta clones with each other than CVID subjects shared among themselves (p < 0.0001). Although equal DNA input was used, an average of roughly 85,000 unique sequences per sample was obtained for controls, compared with some 30,000 for CVID samples.

For sequencing input, CVID and control samples contributed equivalent amounts of genomic DNA. For every sample, a 60 bp segment covering the rearranged TCRbeta CDR3 region was amplified and then sequenced. The immunoSEQ assay, a bias-corrected multiplex PCR combined with high-throughput sequencing, was used to amplify TCRbeta. Regarding the original processing steps: Every unique nucleotide sequence counted as a clone and was annotated with V, D and J genes, copy number and frequency. Sequences were labeled productive if in frame, and non-productive if out of frame or containing stop codons. As previously described, clonality was computed from Shannon's entropy. Mean CDR3 Kyte-Doolittle hydropathy was derived from the predicted amino acid sequences of productive clones. Scaled V gene usage was hierarchically clustered using Manhattan distance and complete linkage with the R hclust function. Clone sharing by CDR3 amino acid sequence was assessed by resampling 12 repertoires per group over 100 rounds. The repertoires were searched for 65 to 85 published EBV-specific TCRbeta sequences and a few hundred published CMV-specific TCRbeta sequences. After a couple of CVID samples that produced fewer than 10,000 sequences were dropped from the analysis, 45 or so CVID repertoires remained. TCRdb's version of the immuneACCESS table is confined to in-frame rearrangements and falls short of the full clone set. An unresolved V gene accounts for under half of the shortfall where checked; the remainder is of unknown origin. That table furnishes V, J and clone size, whereas the DNA furnished D and trimming. For this sample, tens of thousands of clones are listed, none of them singletons. The top ten clonotypes cover roughly an eighth of the sample.

This TCR was sampled from a person between 18 and 75 years old in good health. The sequencing input was peripheral blood mononuclear cells. This chain joins TRBV12-3 or TRBV12-4 to TRBJ2-3; TRBD1 aligns with 11 central bases. The covered CDR3 bases are TGTGCCAGCACCCCGGTCGGGACAGGGGGTACG. Its product reads: CASTPVGTGGT. The entire CDR3 protein reads CASTPVGTGGTQYF.